One and the same sample provided the 8 T cell receptor beta chains below, sequenced in a study of shared clonotypes between healthy human individuals. The protocol was immunoSEQ multiplex PCR, while the TCRdb copy is restricted to in-frame clones and leaves out a portion. In the table there are hundreds of thousands of clones, 74% of which are singletons. The sequencing input was memory CD4+ T cells sorted from blood. As for subset: CD45RA-negative fraction. These TCRs come from a woman in her twenties or thirties in good health.

The genes are TRBV7-2 and TRBJ2-3; the match to TRBD2 covers 7 bases. This CDR3 contains 15 residues. With 4 bases clipped from V and 4 bases from J, the junction kept 8 bases outside the gene matches. The germline V gene has CDR1 SGHTA and CDR2 FQGNSA. CDR3 amino acids: CASSSLAVTSDTQYF. The CDR3 DNA follows: TGTGCCAGCAGCTCCCTAGCGGTCACTTCAGATACGCAGTATTTT.

The chain has TRBV7-6 and TRBJ2-7; either TRBD1 or TRBD2 may fit D (5 bases each). The germline gives CDR1 SGHVS, CDR2 FNYEAQ. This CDR3 contains 14 residues. V was cut by 5 bases and J by 0 bases, with 11 bases left in between. The DNA for the CDR3 is TGTGCCAGCAGCCGAGGGGACGGCTCCTACGAGCAGTACTTC. Translated, it gives CASSRGDGSYEQYF. The full variable domain, its missing parts supplied by reference TRBV7-6 and TRBJ2-7, is GAGVSQSPRYKVTKRGQDVALRCDPISGHVSLYWYRQALGQGPEFLTYFNYEAQQDKSGLPNDRFSAERPEGSISTLTIQRTEQRDSAMYRCASSRGDGSYEQYFGPGTRLTVT.

The V and J genes are TRBV10-3 and TRBJ1-4; TRBD1 aligns across 7 bases. The CDR3 has 13 residues. Trimming cost V 2 bases and J 15 bases; bases outside gene matches: 9. Germline V gene data show CDR1 as ENHRY and CDR2 as SYGVKD. CDR3 DNA: TGTGCCATCAGTGAGACAGGGGAAATGAGTGTGTTTTTT. Its translation: CAISETGEMSVFF.

V is TRBV7-9 and J is TRBJ2-5; D ambiguous. The CDR3 is 12 residues long. Germline V lookup: CDR1 SEHNR, CDR2 FQNEAQ (reference sequence). Trimming took 5 bases from V and 4 from J, leaving 8 bases between them. CDR3 sequence reads: CASSRDSETQYF. The CDR3 DNA reads as TGTGCCAGCAGCAGGGATTCAGAGACCCAGTACTTC. The variable domain in full, with the rest retrieved from reference TRBV7-9 and TRBJ2-5, is DTGVSQNPRHKITKRGQNVTFRCDPISEHNRLYWYRQTLGQGPEFLTYFQNEAQLEKSRLLSDRFSAERPKGSFSTLEIQRTEQGDSAMYLCASSRDSETQYFGPGTRLLVL.

This chain joins TRBV7-9 and TRBJ1-1; 8 nucleotides line up with TRBD1. The CDR3 sequence is 14 residues long. Per the germline V gene, CDR1 is SEHNR and CDR2 is FQNEAQ (reference sequence). After removal of 5 bases from V and 0 bases from J, the junction contained 2 bases not matched to a gene. The CDR3 DNA is TGTGCCAGCAGCATGGGACAGGTGAACACTGAAGCTTTCTTT. This codes for CASSMGQVNTEAFF.

The chain joins TRBV4-1 to TRBJ1-2, with 10 bases fitting TRBD1. CDR3 length: 15 amino acids. V gave up 4 bases and J gave up 8 bases; unmatched junction bases: 10. The germline CDR1 and CDR2 sequences are MGHRA and YSYEKL. The CDR3 DNA is TGCGCCAGCAGCCGCCCGGGACAGGGGACAAAGGGCTACACCTTC. It codes for CASSRPGQGTKGYTF.

This chain joins TRBV7-8 and TRBJ2-2; D is ambiguous. V lost 2 bases to trimming and J lost 0 bases, with 10 bases between them. Germline V gives CDR1 SGHVS, CDR2 FQNEAQ. This CDR3 region has 16 residues. CDR3 nucleotide sequence: TGTGCCAGCAGCTTAATCTCGGCGGCGAACACCGGGGAGCTGTTTTTT. Its translation is CASSLISAANTGELFF.

The chain couples TRBV9 to TRBJ2-7, with 13 bases aligning to TRBD2. This CDR3 comprises 15 residues. Losses at the gene ends were 3 bases for V and 6 bases for J; bases not matched to a gene: 6. Germline-derived CDR1 and CDR2 are SGDLS and YYNGEE. The DNA for the CDR3 is TGTGCCAGCAGCGCAGCTGGACTAGCGGGAGCCGAGCAGTACTTC. Its protein product is CASSAAGLAGAEQYF.